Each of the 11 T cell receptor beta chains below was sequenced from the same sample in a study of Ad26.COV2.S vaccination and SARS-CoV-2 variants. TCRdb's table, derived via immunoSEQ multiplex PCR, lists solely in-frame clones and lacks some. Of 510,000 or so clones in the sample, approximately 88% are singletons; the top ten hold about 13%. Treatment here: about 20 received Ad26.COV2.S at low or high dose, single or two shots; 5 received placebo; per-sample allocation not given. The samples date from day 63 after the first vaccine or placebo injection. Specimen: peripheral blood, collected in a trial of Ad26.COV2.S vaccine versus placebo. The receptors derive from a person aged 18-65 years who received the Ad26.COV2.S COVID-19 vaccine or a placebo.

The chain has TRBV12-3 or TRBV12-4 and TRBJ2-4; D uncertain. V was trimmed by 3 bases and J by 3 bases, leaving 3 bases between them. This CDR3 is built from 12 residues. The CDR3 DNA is TGTGCCAGCAGTTTTGACAAAAACATTCAGTACTTC. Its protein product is CASSFDKNIQYF.

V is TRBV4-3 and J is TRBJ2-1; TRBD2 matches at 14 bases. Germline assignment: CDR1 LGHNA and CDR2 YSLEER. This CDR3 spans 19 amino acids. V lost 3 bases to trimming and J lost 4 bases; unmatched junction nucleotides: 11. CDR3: CASSHPGLAGGPLYNEQFF. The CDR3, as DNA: TGCGCCAGCAGCCACCCCGGACTAGCGGGAGGCCCCCTGTACAATGAGCAGTTCTTC.

The CDR3 nucleotides read TGTGCCAGCAGCTTATCGGCTGGGCTAAGCGAGCAGTTCTTC. Its translation is CASSLSAGLSEQFF. The chain carries TRBV11-2 and TRBJ2-1; D unclear. The CDR3 is 14 amino acids. The V gene's germline CDR1 is SGHAT and CDR2 FQNNGV. V was shortened by 2 bases and J by 10 bases, with 15 bases between the two germline ends.

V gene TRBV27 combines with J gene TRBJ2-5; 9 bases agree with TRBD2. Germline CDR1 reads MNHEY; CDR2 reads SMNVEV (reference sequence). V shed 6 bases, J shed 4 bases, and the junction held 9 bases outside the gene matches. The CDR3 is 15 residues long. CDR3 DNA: TGTGCCAGCAGCAGGCGGGAGGGGGGAAGAGAGACCCAGTACTTC. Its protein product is CASSRREGGRETQYF.

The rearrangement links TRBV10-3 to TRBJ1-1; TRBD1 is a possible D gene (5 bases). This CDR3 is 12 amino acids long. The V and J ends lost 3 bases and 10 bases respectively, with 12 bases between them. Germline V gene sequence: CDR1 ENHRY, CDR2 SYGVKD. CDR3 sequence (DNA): TGTGCCATCAGTGAATCGGGGGGGGTAGCTTTCTTT. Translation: CAISESGGVAFF.

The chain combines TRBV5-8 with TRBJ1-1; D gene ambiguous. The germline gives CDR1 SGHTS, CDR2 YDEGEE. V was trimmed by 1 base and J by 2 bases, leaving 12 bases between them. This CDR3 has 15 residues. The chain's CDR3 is CASSLRSSGNTEAFF. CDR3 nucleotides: TGTGCCAGCAGCTTGAGGAGTTCAGGAAACACTGAAGCTTTCTTT. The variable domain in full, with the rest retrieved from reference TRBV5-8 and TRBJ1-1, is EAGVTQSPTHLIKTRGQQATLRCSPISGHTSVYWYQQALGLGLQFLLWYDEGEERNRGNFPPRFSGRQFPNYSSELNVNALELEDSALYLCASSLRSSGNTEAFFGQGTRLTVV.

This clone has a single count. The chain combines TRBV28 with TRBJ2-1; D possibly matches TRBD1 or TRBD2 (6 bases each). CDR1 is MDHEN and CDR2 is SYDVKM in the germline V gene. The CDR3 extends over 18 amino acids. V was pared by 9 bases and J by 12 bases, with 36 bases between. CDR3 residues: CARPSSSHKGGLQRWQFF. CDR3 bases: TGTGCCAGACCCAGCTCTAGCCACAAGGGGGGTCTGCAAAGGTGGCAGTTCTTC.

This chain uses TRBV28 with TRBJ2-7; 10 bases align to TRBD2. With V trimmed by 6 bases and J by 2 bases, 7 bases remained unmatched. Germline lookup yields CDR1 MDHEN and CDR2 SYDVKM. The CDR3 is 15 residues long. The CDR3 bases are TGTGCCAGCAGACCCGGGACTAGCGTCCCCTACGAGCAGTACTTC. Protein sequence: CASRPGTSVPYEQYF.

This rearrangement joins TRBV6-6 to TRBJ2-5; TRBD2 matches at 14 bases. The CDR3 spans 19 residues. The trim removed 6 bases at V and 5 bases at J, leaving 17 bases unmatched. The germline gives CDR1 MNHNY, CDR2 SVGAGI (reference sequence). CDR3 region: CASSYASSSRTSGRETQYF. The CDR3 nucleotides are TGTGCCAGCAGCTACGCCTCCAGCAGTAGGACTAGCGGGAGGGAGACCCAGTACTTC.

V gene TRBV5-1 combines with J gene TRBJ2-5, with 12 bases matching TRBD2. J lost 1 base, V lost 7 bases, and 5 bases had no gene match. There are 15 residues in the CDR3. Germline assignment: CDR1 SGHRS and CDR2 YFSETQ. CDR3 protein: CASLLAGGVQETQYF. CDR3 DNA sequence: TGCGCCAGCTTGCTAGCGGGAGGGGTCCAAGAGACCCAGTACTTC.

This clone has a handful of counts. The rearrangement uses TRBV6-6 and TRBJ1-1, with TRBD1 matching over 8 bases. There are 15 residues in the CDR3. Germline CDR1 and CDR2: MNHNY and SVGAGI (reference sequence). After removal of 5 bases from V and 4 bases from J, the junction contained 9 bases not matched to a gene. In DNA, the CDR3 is TGTGCCAGCAGTCCACTCCTTGGGACAGGCACTGAAGCTTTCTTT. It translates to CASSPLLGTGTEAFF.